This TCR beta chain was found in a study of cytomegalovirus exposure and HLA in healthy donors. 13 Jbeta primers and 60 Vbeta primers were used for the PCR. Data came from immunoSEQ multiplex PCR; TCRdb stores just in-frame clones and leaves some out. The sample includes over 150,000 clones, 77% of them seen just once. This CDR3 is 17 amino acids long. Losses at the gene ends were 5 bases for V and 1 base for J; bases not matched to a gene: 9. CDR1 is SEHNR, CDR2 FQNEAQ, per germline (reference sequence). The chain recombines TRBV7-9 with TRBJ2-7; TRBD1 matches 12 bases. Specimen: PBMCs. The TCR was taken from a woman in her twenties or thirties in good health and CMV-seropositive. The CDR3 sequence: CASSTGTGGVYSYEQYF. The DNA for the CDR3 is TGTGCCAGCAGCACCGGGACAGGGGGCGTATATTCCTACGAGCAGTACTTC.